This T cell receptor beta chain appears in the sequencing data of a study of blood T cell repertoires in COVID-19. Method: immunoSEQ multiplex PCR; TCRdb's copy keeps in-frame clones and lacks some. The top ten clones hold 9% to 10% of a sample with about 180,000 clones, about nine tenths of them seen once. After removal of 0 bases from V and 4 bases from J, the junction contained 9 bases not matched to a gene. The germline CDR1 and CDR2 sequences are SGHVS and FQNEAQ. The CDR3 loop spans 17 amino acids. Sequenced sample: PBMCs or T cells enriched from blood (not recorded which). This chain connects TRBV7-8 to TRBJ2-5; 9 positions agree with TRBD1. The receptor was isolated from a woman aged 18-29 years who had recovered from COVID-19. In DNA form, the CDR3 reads TGTGCCAGCAGCTTAGCATTGGGACAGGGAGCAGGAGAGACCCAGTACTTC. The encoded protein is CASSLALGQGAGETQYF.